Each of the 13 T cell receptor beta chains below was sequenced from the same sample in a study of T cell responses to AZD1222 COVID-19 vaccine. The repertoire was sequenced with immunoSEQ multiplex PCR; TCRdb's copy has only in-frame clones and lacks some. The sample holds roughly 99,000 clones, around 89% seen once. The input for sequencing was peripheral blood, taken on day 0 of AZD1222 vaccination. The receptors were gathered from an adult in good health.

This rearrangement joins TRBV9 to TRBJ2-2; TRBD1 is a possible D gene (6 bases). CDR3 length: 15 residues. Trimming pared 1 base from V and 3 bases from J, leaving 10 bases between. CDR1 is SGDLS and CDR2 is YYNGEE in the germline V gene. In DNA, the CDR3 is TGTGCCAGCAGCGTACAGACAGGTTACACCGGGGAGCTGTTTTTT. Protein: CASSVQTGYTGELFF.

In this sample, this clone turned up a few times. DNA of the CDR3: TGTGCCAGCAGCTTTAACGGGATCAACACCGGGGAGCTGTTTTTT. As protein: CASSFNGINTGELFF. The rearrangement joins TRBV11-2 to TRBJ2-2; TRBD2 might be the D (5 bases). Germline V CDR1 and CDR2: SGHAT, FQNNGV. The CDR3 consists of 15 residues. Trimming left V 3 bases short and J 2 bases short, with 10 bases between.

V usage is TRBV29-1 and J usage is TRBJ1-1; D not resolved. V was cut by 5 bases and J by 0 bases, with 10 bases left in between. This CDR3 contains 13 residues. Germline CDR1 SQVTM, CDR2 ANQGSEA. CDR3 bases: TGCAGCGTTCGGGGAATCCTGAACACTGAAGCTTTCTTT. Translation gives CSVRGILNTEAFF.

In DNA, the CDR3 is TGTGCCAGCAGCCAGGCCCCCCAGGGGCTCTCTGGAAACACCATATATTTT. As protein: CASSQAPQGLSGNTIYF. The V and J genes are TRBV4-2 and TRBJ1-3, with D possibly matching TRBD1 (6 bases). Germline values: CDR1 LGHNA, CDR2 YNFKEQ. The germline V and J ends were trimmed by 3 bases and 0 bases, with 15 bases remaining between them. CDR3 length: 17 amino acids.

This rearrangement joins TRBV7-8 to TRBJ2-7; TRBD2 aligns across 9 bases. The CDR3 covers 16 residues. Germline V gives CDR1 SGHVS, CDR2 FQNEAQ. V shed 5 bases and J 3 bases; nucleotides not matched to a gene: 11. The CDR3 DNA reads as TGTGCCAGCAGCCATAACGGCGGGAGGGCCTTCTACGAGCAGTACTTC. Translated, it gives CASSHNGGRAFYEQYF.

This clone occurred once. The V gene is TRBV12-3 or TRBV12-4, the J gene TRBJ2-5, with 8 positions matching TRBD2. The J segment lost 6 bases and the V segment lost 4 bases, leaving 4 bases of the junction unmatched. This CDR3 is 13 amino acids long. CDR3 loop: CASSYSGIKTQYF. CDR3 nucleotides: TGTGCCAGCAGTTATAGCGGGATCAAGACCCAGTACTTC.

This clone was found a few times. This chain uses TRBV5-1 with TRBJ1-1, with TRBD1 as a possible D gene (5 bases). V lost 2 bases, J lost 1 base, and 21 bases lay in between. Looked up from germline, CDR1 is SGHRS and CDR2 is YFSETQ. CDR3 length: 18 amino acids. CDR3 nucleotide sequence: TGCGCCAGCAGCTTACGAAGGACCGCCCCGGGGGGGAACACTGAAGCTTTCTTT. This gives the protein CASSLRRTAPGGNTEAFF.

The rearrangement links TRBV29-1 to TRBJ1-2; TRBD1 matches at 8 bases. The CDR3 spans 15 residues. V was clipped by 3 bases and J by 1 base; unmatched bases: 7. Germline V gene data show CDR1 as SQVTM and CDR2 as ANQGSEA. CDR3 nucleotide sequence: TGCAGCGTTGAGACCCCGGGACAGGTTAACTATGGCTACACCTTC. Amino acid sequence: CSVETPGQVNYGYTF.

This clone was counted once. This chain links TRBV5-1 with TRBJ1-2; TRBD1 agrees at 12 bases. The CDR3 is made up of 16 amino acids. V dropped 0 bases and J dropped 8; count of bases not matched to a gene: 8. Germline CDR1 reads SGHRS; CDR2 reads YFSETQ. CDR3: CASSLAGTGGALGYTF. Written as DNA, the CDR3 is TGCGCCAGCAGCTTGGCCGGGACAGGGGGCGCGTTGGGCTACACCTTC.

V usage is TRBV7-2 and J usage is TRBJ1-6, with D possibly matching TRBD1 (5 bases). Germline CDR1 and CDR2: SGHTA and FQGNSA. V was cut by 4 bases and J by 6 bases, with 13 bases left in between. The CDR3 length is 15 residues. The CDR3 DNA reads as TGTGCCAGCAGCTCTGGGGCACATCCTAATTCACCCCTCCACTTT. Its translation: CASSSGAHPNSPLHF. The whole variable domain, filled in from reference TRBV7-2 and TRBJ1-6, reads GAGVSQSPSNKVTEKGKDVELRCDPISGHTALYWYRQSLGQGLEFLIYFQGNSAPDKSGLPSDRFSAERTGGSVSTLTIQRTQQEDSAVYLCASSSGAHPNSPLHFGNGTRLTVT.

This chain connects TRBV5-1 to TRBJ2-1; 9 bases are a match to TRBD1. The CDR3 has 16 residues. V lost 4 bases to trimming and J lost 8 bases; unmatched junction nucleotides: 13. Germline-derived CDR1 and CDR2 are SGHRS and YFSETQ. The CDR3 nucleotides are TGCGCCAGCAGCCGAGGTGGGACAGGGCACCCTGATGAGCAGTTCTTC. Translating it yields CASSRGGTGHPDEQFF.

CDR3 in DNA: TGTGCCAGCAGCTATAGGACAGGGGCGATCTACGAGCAGTACTTC. It is translated as CASSYRTGAIYEQYF. J is TRBJ2-7 and V is TRBV7-6, with 9 bases identical to TRBD1. The CDR3 has 15 amino acids. Germline V gives CDR1 SGHVS, CDR2 FNYEAQ. The V and J ends lost 4 bases and 3 bases, in that order; junction bases with no gene match: 7.

The chain joins TRBV4-1 to TRBJ2-2, with 13 bases matching TRBD2. J gave up 5 bases and V 2 bases, and 2 bases lay outside the gene matches. Looked up from germline, CDR1 is MGHRA and CDR2 is YSYEKL. The CDR3 is made up of 16 amino acids. CDR3 sequence reads: CASSQPLAGGTGELFF. CDR3 in DNA: TGCGCCAGCAGCCAACCACTAGCGGGAGGGACCGGGGAGCTGTTTTTT.